Below, 14 T cell receptor beta chains from the same sample are listed, as sequenced in a study of blood T cell repertoires in COVID-19. Method: immunoSEQ multiplex PCR; TCRdb's copy keeps in-frame clones and lacks some. The sample holds roughly 250,000 clones, around 83% seen once. Sequences were obtained from peripheral blood. The receptors originated from an older woman with active or convalescent COVID-19.

A single count supports this clone. The chain links TRBV9 to TRBJ2-3; 9 bases are a match to TRBD2. This CDR3 contains 17 residues. Germline CDR1 reads SGDLS; CDR2 reads YYNGEE. V gave up 0 bases and J gave up 4 bases; unmatched junction bases: 9. The CDR3 reads CASSVEGLAGAADTQYF. CDR3 bases: TGTGCCAGCAGCGTAGAGGGACTAGCAGGGGCGGCAGATACGCAGTATTTT.

V is TRBV5-1 and J is TRBJ1-2; 8 bases map to TRBD1. The CDR3 covers 14 residues. The junction had 7 bases not matched to a gene; V was cut back by 4 bases and J by 5 bases. Germline assignment: CDR1 SGHRS and CDR2 YFSETQ. CDR3 sequence (DNA): TGCGCCAGCAGCCCTCAGGGGGCCGGGTATGGCTACACCTTC. As protein: CASSPQGAGYGYTF.

The genes are TRBV18 and TRBJ2-2; 10 nucleotides match TRBD1. The CDR3 spans 15 residues. V shed 4 bases, J shed 3 bases, and the junction held 2 bases outside the gene matches. Germline CDR1 and CDR2: KGHSH and LQKENI. CDR3 DNA: TGTGCCAGCTCACAAGGGACAGGGGACACCGGGGAGCTGTTTTTT. This translates into CASSQGTGDTGELFF.

This clone was detected only a few times. The V gene is TRBV11-2, the J gene TRBJ2-7; D may be TRBD2 (5 bases). The germline V gene encodes CDR1 SGHAT and CDR2 FQNNGV. This CDR3 comprises 14 residues. Deletions cut 5 bases from V and 2 bases from J, with 13 bases between. Here the CDR3 reads CASSPRLATYEQYF. The CDR3 DNA follows: TGTGCCAGCAGCCCCCGGCTAGCAACCTACGAGCAGTACTTC.

The CDR3 spells CASRSQRGTEAFF. The DNA for the CDR3 is TGCGCCAGCAGGTCCCAACGGGGCACTGAAGCTTTCTTT. V gene TRBV10-1 combines with J gene TRBJ1-1; no clear D. Germline V lookup: CDR1 WNHNN, CDR2 SYGVQD (reference sequence). V lost 6 bases and J 4 bases, leaving 12 bases between the germline ends. The CDR3 consists of 13 residues.

This chain links TRBV28 with TRBJ1-2, with 7 positions matching TRBD1. CDR1 and CDR2 from the germline V gene are MDHEN and SYDVKM. The CDR3 length is 15 residues. V lost 6 bases and J lost 4; bases outside the gene matches: 11. The CDR3 nucleotides are TGTGCCAGCAGGGGACGGGACAGCCTAAGCTATGGCTACACCTTC. This translates into CASRGRDSLSYGYTF.

This rearrangement joins TRBV4-1 to TRBJ2-2; tentatively, D is TRBD2 (6 bases). Germline lookup yields CDR1 MGHRA and CDR2 YSYEKL. The germline V and J ends were trimmed by 4 bases and 7 bases, with 16 bases remaining between them. This CDR3 has 15 residues. The CDR3 here is CASSLGLRWSGELFF. DNA for the CDR3: TGCGCCAGCAGCCTGGGACTCCGGTGGAGCGGGGAGCTGTTTTTT.

This chain uses TRBV2 with TRBJ2-1; TRBD1 agrees at 7 bases. The CDR3 extends over 13 amino acids. V was pared by 8 bases and J by 3 bases, with 4 bases of the junction left unmatched. Germline V gives CDR1 SNHLY, CDR2 FYNNEI. The CDR3 here is CASGGQRYNEQFF. The CDR3 DNA reads TGTGCCAGCGGGGGACAGCGCTACAATGAGCAGTTCTTC.

V and J are TRBV9 and TRBJ1-2; 12 positions match TRBD1. The CDR3 spans 15 residues. Germline CDR1 SGDLS, CDR2 YYNGEE. V shed 4 bases, J shed 4 bases, and the junction held 5 bases outside the gene matches. The CDR3 coding sequence is TGTGCCAGCAGCCCGGGACAGGGGGCGAGCTATGGCTACACCTTC. This encodes CASSPGQGASYGYTF.

The J gene is TRBJ1-6, the V gene TRBV7-8, with D possibly being TRBD1 (5 bases). This CDR3 spans 15 amino acids. V dropped 1 base and J dropped 9 bases, with 13 bases sitting between them. The germline CDR1 and CDR2 sequences are SGHVS and FQNEAQ. The chain's CDR3 is CASSLGQEGISPLHF. As DNA, the CDR3 is TGTGCCAGCAGCTTAGGGCAGGAGGGGATTTCACCCCTCCACTTT.

A note on this clone: At the DNA level, this CDR3 is encoded by other sequences in the same sample as well. The chain is built from TRBV6-5 and TRBJ1-6; D is ambiguous. Germline loops: CDR1 MNHEY, CDR2 SVGAGI. The CDR3 totals 16 residues. The ends were cut back, 0 bases at V and 0 bases at J, with 6 bases in the middle. Written as DNA, the CDR3 is TGTGCCAGCAGTTACTCTAGTAGCTCCTATAATTCACCCCTCCACTTT. Amino acids: CASSYSSSSYNSPLHF.

This chain connects TRBV5-1 to TRBJ1-3; 7 nucleotides agree with TRBD1. CDR3 length: 16 amino acids. V dropped 1 base and J dropped 0; count of bases not matched to a gene: 4. Per germline, CDR1 SGHRS and CDR2 YFSETQ. The CDR3 nucleotides are TGCGCCAGCAGCTTGACAGGGGCTAACTCTGGAAACACCATATATTTT. Its protein is CASSLTGANSGNTIYF.

A few counts support this clone. The chain links TRBV4-1 to TRBJ2-7; 8 bases line up with TRBD1. This CDR3 has 15 amino acids. Trimming cost V 2 bases and J 9 bases; bases outside gene matches: 12. The V gene's germline CDR1 is MGHRA and CDR2 YSYEKL. CDR3 nucleotides: TGCGCCAGCAGCCAAACGGGCCCCAGGGGGCAAGTGCAGTACTTC. Protein sequence: CASSQTGPRGQVQYF.

The V gene is TRBV7-9, the J gene TRBJ2-1, with D possibly TRBD1 on 6 matching bases. This CDR3 contains 15 residues. Germline V lookup: CDR1 SEHNR, CDR2 FQNEAQ (reference sequence). The germline V and J ends were trimmed by 2 bases and 2 bases, with 10 bases remaining between them. The CDR3 loop reads CASSLRGTTYNEQFF. In nucleotides, the CDR3 is TGTGCCAGCAGCTTAAGGGGGACGACCTACAATGAGCAGTTCTTC.